The sequence of this TCR beta chain was determined in a study of T cells in Graves' hyperthyroidism and ophthalmopathy (dated by TCRdb to between 2018 and 2020). The study in broad terms: Peripheral blood samples were taken at the time of initial diagnosis, prior to any treatment. To identify distinguishing TCR V-J signatures, a discovery cohort of some 99 patients was used, comprising some 43 with Graves' ophthalmopathy and some 60 with stable Graves' hyperthyroidism. Prospective prediction of ophthalmopathy was tested in an independent validation cohort of approximately 18 hyperthyroidism patients and around 16 patients who later progressed to ophthalmopathy. The roughly 99 discovery patients were divided at random into training and test sets in a 7:3 ratio. In over five Graves' hyperthyroidism patients, the study also compared T-cell repertoires from thyroid tissue with T-cell repertoires from blood. Once sampling was done, hyperthyroidism patients were given methimazole at a starting dose of 30 mg daily, whereas ophthalmopathy patients were given high-dose intravenous methylprednisolone. The paper describes TCR Vbeta CDR3 sequencing of around 130 peripheral blood samples, made up of about 40 ophthalmopathy patients, 70 to 75 hyperthyroidism patients and some 17 progressor patients. What the work shows at the level of the full study, not this receptor alone: Most expanded thyroid clonotypes (frequency above 0.001) were also found in blood, which suggests that blood repertoires may mirror thyroid immune responses. Sample size was not statistically predetermined, and investigators were not blinded to group allocation. In validation, the model predicted progression to ophthalmopathy with 55% to 71% sensitivity and 72% to 85% specificity, a median of 6.5 months before onset. A 13 V-J signature model separated ophthalmopathy from stable hyperthyroidism, with around 90% sensitivity and roughly 81% specificity in cross-validation and 80%/75% in testing.

Moderately to severely active disease, a Clinical Activity Score of at least 3, a NOSPECS grade of at least 4, and a duration under 3 months were present in ophthalmopathy patients. Exclusion was applied to patients with uncontrolled infections, other autoimmune diseases, pregnancy or lactation. Diagnoses were based on clinical symptoms, serum thyroxine and TRAb, thyroid ultrasound and orbital computed tomography. PBMCs were isolated from 10 ml of fresh peripheral blood by Ficoll-Paque density gradient centrifugation. Total RNA was extracted with Trizol reagent, and quality was checked on an Agilent 2100 Bioanalyzer. CDR3 length: 17 amino acids, cysteine to phenylalanine. The sequence is cut down to CDR3 DNA, 51 bases in frame from base 1. Per the germline V gene, SGHRS is the CDR1 and YFSETQ is the CDR2. Between the V and J ends, shortened by 4 bases and 0 bases respectively, the junction contains 17 bases.

The TCR beta CDR3 regions were amplified from the RNA transcripts. The TCR CDR3 was subjected to a first round of RT-PCR using the HTBI primer set and the Qiagen OneStep RT-PCR kit. A second multiplex PCR round built the libraries, followed by size selection and purification. The libraries were sequenced on an Illumina HiSeq2000 using paired-end 100 bp reads. Per the source publication's procedure: Raw data were processed with SOAPnuke, discarding reads with adapters, uncalled bases, mean Phred below 15, or no exact constant-primer or identifier match. High-quality paired reads were merged using COPE v1.2.5, and each unique nucleotide sequence was defined as a clonotype. MiTCR v1.1 was used to align clonotypes to the IMGT TRBV, TRBD and TRBJ reference segments. Analysis was restricted to V-J combinations with a frequency above 0.0001, which covered roughly 99% of repertoires. The TCS score was defined as the ratio of F50 (clonal expansion) to E x V (chaos), calculated using BLOSUM62-based TCRdist between CDR3 peptides within each V-J. Welch's t-statistics and random forest reduced several hundred V-J features to roughly 13, which were used in a naive Bayes classifier (R e1071). TCRdb trimmed public reads at Q25 via fastp, called clones via MiXCR and kept in-frame beta chains. Here each entry gathers all rows of one CDR3 protein and keeps the most common genes and DNA. The V and J calls were determined by TCRdb, not by the authors. Present in this sample are about 380,000 distinct CDR3 sequences, roughly 20% of which were seen just once. The biggest ten clones account for over 35% of the sample.

Many counts were recorded for this clonotype. Its antigen is not yet known. Base-call qualities are not available, and no considerably larger clone is one nucleotide away. The source is a young man with Graves' ophthalmopathy. This chain is built from TRBV5-1 and TRBJ2-1; no D segment can be confidently identified. Sequences were obtained from blood. CDR3 reads: CASSPETPLSSYNEQFF. The sequence in DNA is TGCGCCAGCAGCCCTGAGACCCCTTTAAGCTCCTACAATGAGCAGTTCTTC. The entire variable domain, with the stretches around the CDR3 drawn from the reference TRBV5-1 and TRBJ2-1 proteins, is KAGVTQTPRYLIKTRGQQVTLSCSPISGHRSVSWYQQTPGQGLQFLFEYFSETQRNKGNFPGRFSGRQFSNSRSEMNVSTLELGDSALYLCASSPETPLSSYNEQFFGPGTRLTVL.